This T cell receptor (beta chain) was sequenced in a study of T cells in Graves' hyperthyroidism and ophthalmopathy (dated by TCRdb to the late 2010s). Regarding the study in general: Peripheral blood was collected at initial diagnosis, before any treatment. TCR V-J signatures able to tell the groups apart were searched for in a discovery cohort of approximately 95 patients, of whom about 40 had Graves' ophthalmopathy and about 55 had stable Graves' hyperthyroidism. An independent validation cohort of about 19 hyperthyroidism patients and over 15 patients who later progressed to ophthalmopathy tested prospective prediction of ophthalmopathy. The roughly 91 discovery patients were randomly divided into training and test sets at a 7:3 ratio. In addition, the study compared T-cell repertoires in thyroid tissue and in blood from five or six Graves' hyperthyroidism patients. Following sampling, methimazole starting at 30 mg daily was given to hyperthyroidism patients, and high-dose intravenous methylprednisolone was given to ophthalmopathy patients. According to the paper, TCR Vbeta CDR3 sequencing was carried out on over 130 peripheral blood samples, which came from fewer than 50 ophthalmopathy, 75 or so hyperthyroidism and roughly 17 progressor patients.

The TCR beta CDR3 regions were amplified from the RNA transcripts. A first-round RT-PCR of the TCR CDR3 used the HTBI primer set with the Qiagen OneStep RT-PCR kit. Libraries were constructed in a second round of multiplex PCR, after which size selection and purification were performed. Paired-end sequencing of the libraries was performed with 100 bp reads on an Illumina HiSeq2000. Under the source paper's analysis protocol: SOAPnuke was used to process the raw data, with reads discarded if the reads contained adapters or uncalled bases, had a mean Phred below 15, or lacked an exact constant-primer or identifier match. COPE v1.2.5 was used to merge the high-quality paired reads, and each unique nucleotide sequence was defined as a clonotype. MiTCR v1.1 was used to align clonotypes to the IMGT TRBV, TRBD and TRBJ reference segments. Analysis was restricted to V-J combinations with a frequency above 0.0001, which covered approximately 99% of repertoires. A TCS score was defined as the ratio between F50 (clonal expansion) and ExV (chaos), using BLOSUM62-based TCRdist between CDR3 peptides within each V-J. Welch's t-statistics and random forest reduced around 510 V-J features to under 15, which were used in a naive Bayes classifier (R e1071). The public reads were quality trimmed at Q25 with fastp and then assembled into clones with MiXCR by TCRdb, keeping productive beta chains. Rows with one shared CDR3 protein collapse into an entry with the most common genes and DNA. TCRdb's processing, not the authors', yielded these V and J calls. The sample table records 650,000 to 700,000 distinct CDR3 sequences; 17% of these occur just once. The top ten hold around 16% of the sample.

Overall study outcomes, separate from this receptor: Sample size was not statistically predetermined, and investigators were not blinded to group allocation. Ophthalmopathy was separated from stable hyperthyroidism by a 13 V-J signature model, with over 85% sensitivity and 81% to 82% specificity obtained in cross-validation and 80%/75% obtained in testing. In validation, the model predicted progression to ophthalmopathy with roughly 66% sensitivity and 72% to 85% specificity, a median of approximately 6.5 months before onset. Most expanded thyroid clonotypes (frequency above 0.001) were also detected in blood, suggesting blood repertoires may reflect thyroid immune responses.

Stable Graves' hyperthyroidism was defined as the absence of progression to ophthalmopathy over 18 months of follow-up. Hyperthyroidism patients were aged 18 to 65 years and newly diagnosed, with disease duration of less than 2 months. The study excluded patients with uncontrolled infections, other autoimmune diseases, pregnancy or lactation. Diagnoses were established on the basis of clinical symptoms, serum thyroxine and TRAb, thyroid ultrasound, and orbital computed tomography. PBMCs were isolated from around 10 ml of fresh peripheral blood by Ficoll-Paque density gradient centrifugation. Total RNA was extracted with Trizol reagent, and quality was checked on an Agilent 2100 Bioanalyzer. This clonotype came up many times. Its specific antigen is unknown. No much larger clonotype is one base removed from it; base qualities were not supplied. V loses 0 bases of germline sequence and J loses 2 bases, and the interval between the two ends is 11 bases. The CDR3 sequence holds 17 residues, the cysteine and phenylalanine included. Only CDR3 DNA is held: 51 bases, read in frame from base 1. According to the germline V gene, CDR1 reads SNHLY and CDR2 reads FYNNEI.

The receptor was isolated from a man aged 50 or older with Graves' hyperthyroidism. The sequenced sample was blood. The chain uses TRBV2 and TRBJ2-6; TRBD2 is perhaps the D gene, given 5 matching bases. The CDR3 is CASSEARAGAGANVLTF. The DNA is as follows: TGTGCCAGCAGTGAAGCGCGGGCCGGGGCTGGGGCCAACGTCCTGACTTTC.